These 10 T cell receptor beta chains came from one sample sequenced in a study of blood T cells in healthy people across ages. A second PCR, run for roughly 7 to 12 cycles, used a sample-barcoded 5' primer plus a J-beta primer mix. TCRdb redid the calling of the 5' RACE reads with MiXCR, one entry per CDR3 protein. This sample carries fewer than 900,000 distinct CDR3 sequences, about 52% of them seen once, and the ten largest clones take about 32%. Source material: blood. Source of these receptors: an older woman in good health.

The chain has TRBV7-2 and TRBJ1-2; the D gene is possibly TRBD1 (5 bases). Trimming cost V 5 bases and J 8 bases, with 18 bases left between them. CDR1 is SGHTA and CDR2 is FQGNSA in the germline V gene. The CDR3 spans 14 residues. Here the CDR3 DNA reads TGTGCCAGCAGCGAACCTACAGGAATTATGGGCTACACCTTC. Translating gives CASSEPTGIMGYTF.

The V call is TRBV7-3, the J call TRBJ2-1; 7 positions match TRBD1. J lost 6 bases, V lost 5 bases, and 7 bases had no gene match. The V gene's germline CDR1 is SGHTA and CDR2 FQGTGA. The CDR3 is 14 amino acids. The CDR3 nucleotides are TGTGCCAGCAGCCTAGGGACAGTCTTCAATGAGCAGTTCTTC. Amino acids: CASSLGTVFNEQFF.

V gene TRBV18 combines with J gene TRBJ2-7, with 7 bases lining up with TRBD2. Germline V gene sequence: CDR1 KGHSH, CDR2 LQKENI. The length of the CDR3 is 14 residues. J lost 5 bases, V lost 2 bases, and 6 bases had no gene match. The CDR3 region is CASSPTAGDHEQYF. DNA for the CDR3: TGTGCCAGCTCACCAACGGCGGGAGACCACGAGCAGTACTTC.

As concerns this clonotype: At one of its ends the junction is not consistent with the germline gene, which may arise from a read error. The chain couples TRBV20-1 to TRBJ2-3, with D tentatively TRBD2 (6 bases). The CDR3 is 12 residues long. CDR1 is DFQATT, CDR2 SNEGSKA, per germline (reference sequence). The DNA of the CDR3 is TGCAGTGCTAGCGGGAGCGGAGATGCGCAGTATTTT. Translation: CSASGSGDAQYF.

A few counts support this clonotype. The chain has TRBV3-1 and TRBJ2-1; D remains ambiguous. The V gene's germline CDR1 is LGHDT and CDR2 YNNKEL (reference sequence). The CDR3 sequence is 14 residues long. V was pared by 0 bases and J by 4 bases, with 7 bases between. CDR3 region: CASSQDLGYNEQFF. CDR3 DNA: TGTGCCAGCAGCCAAGATCTGGGTTACAATGAGCAGTTCTTC.

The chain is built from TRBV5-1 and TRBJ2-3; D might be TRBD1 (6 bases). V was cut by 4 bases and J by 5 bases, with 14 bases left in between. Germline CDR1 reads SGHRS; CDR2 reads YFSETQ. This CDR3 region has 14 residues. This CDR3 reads CASSIFPGEDTQYF. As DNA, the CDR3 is TGCGCCAGCAGCATATTCCCAGGGGAAGATACGCAGTATTTT.

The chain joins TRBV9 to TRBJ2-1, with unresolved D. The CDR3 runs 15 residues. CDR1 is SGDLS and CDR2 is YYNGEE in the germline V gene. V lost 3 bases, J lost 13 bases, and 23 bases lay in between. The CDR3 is CASSDPQRVAETQFF. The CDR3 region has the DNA TGTGCCAGCAGCGATCCCCAAAGGGTTGCAGAGACCCAGTTCTTC.

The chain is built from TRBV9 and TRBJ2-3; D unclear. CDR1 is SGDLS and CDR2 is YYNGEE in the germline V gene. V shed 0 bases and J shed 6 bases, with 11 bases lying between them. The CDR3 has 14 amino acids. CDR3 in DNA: TGTGCCAGCAGCGTAGGCTTGGGATCGGATACGCAGTATTTT. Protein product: CASSVGLGSDTQYF.

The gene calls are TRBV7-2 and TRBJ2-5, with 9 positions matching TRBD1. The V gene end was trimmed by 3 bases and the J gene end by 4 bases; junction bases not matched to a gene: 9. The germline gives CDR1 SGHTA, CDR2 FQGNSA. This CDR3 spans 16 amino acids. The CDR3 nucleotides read TGTGCCAGCAGCTTCCGAGGGACAGGGAGAATAGAGACCCAGTACTTC. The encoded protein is CASSFRGTGRIETQYF.

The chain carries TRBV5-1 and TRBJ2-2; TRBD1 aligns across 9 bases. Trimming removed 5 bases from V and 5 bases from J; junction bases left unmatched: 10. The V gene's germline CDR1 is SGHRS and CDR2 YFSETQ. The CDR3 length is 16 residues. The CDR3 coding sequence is TGCGCCAGCAGATCTAGGACAGGGGTCGGGACCGGGGAGCTGTTTTTT. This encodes CASRSRTGVGTGELFF. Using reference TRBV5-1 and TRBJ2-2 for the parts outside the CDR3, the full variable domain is KAGVTQTPRYLIKTRGQQVTLSCSPISGHRSVSWYQQTPGQGLQFLFEYFSETQRNKGNFPGRFSGRQFSNSRSEMNVSTLELGDSALYLCASRSRTGVGTGELFFGEGSRLTVL.